The next 16 T cell receptor beta chains were all read from a single sample in a study of blood T cell repertoires in COVID-19 (TCRdb year 2020). Libraries were built with the immunoSEQ multiplex PCR assay. Not all clones reach the TCRdb copy of this immuneACCESS table, which keeps in-frame sequences only. Checked studies attribute under half of the gap to unresolved V genes and leave the rest unexplained. In all, the sample holds more than 95,000 clones, and roughly four fifths of those were seen once. The top ten clonotypes cover 4% to 6% of the sample. The sequencing input was peripheral blood. The receptors were sampled from a man aged 60 to 69 with acute or convalescent COVID-19.

The V call is TRBV29-1, the J call TRBJ1-5; D is ambiguous. This CDR3 region has 13 residues. V was cut by 1 base and J by 3 bases, with 7 bases left in between. From germline, CDR1 is SQVTM and CDR2 ANQGSEA. The CDR3 region is CSVEAGTNQPQHF. As DNA, the CDR3 is TGCAGCGTTGAAGCCGGTACCAATCAGCCCCAGCATTTT. Complete variable domain (other parts from reference TRBV29-1 and TRBJ1-5): SAVISQKPSRDICQRGTSLTIQCQVDSQVTMMFWYRQQPGQSLTLIATANQGSEATYESGFVIDKFPISRPNLTFSTLTVSNMSPEDSSIYLCSVEAGTNQPQHFGDGTRLSIL.

The chain carries TRBV6-5 and TRBJ1-1; 7 bases are shared with TRBD1. J was trimmed by 2 bases and V by 4 bases; bases with no gene match: 4. The CDR3 sequence is 14 residues long. The V gene's germline CDR1 is MNHEY and CDR2 SVGAGI. CDR3 sequence (DNA): TGTGCCAGCAGTTGGGGGACAGCCAACACTGAAGCTTTCTTT. Translation: CASSWGTANTEAFF.

The rearrangement joins TRBV27 to TRBJ2-1, with 10 bases that match TRBD1. Germline V lookup: CDR1 MNHEY, CDR2 SMNVEV (reference sequence). Germline trimming cut 3 bases from V and 0 bases from J; bases unmatched to any gene: 8. The CDR3 is made up of 18 amino acids. The CDR3 DNA follows: TGTGCCAGCAGTTTGGGACAGGGGTCCCCCAGCTCCTACAATGAGCAGTTCTTC. Translated, it gives CASSLGQGSPSSYNEQFF.

The chain is built from TRBV25-1 and TRBJ2-3, with TRBD2 matching over 8 bases. The CDR3 is 15 residues long. The V gene's germline CDR1 is MGHDK and CDR2 SYGVNS. V trimming: 8 bases; J trimming: 0 bases; junction bases outside the gene matches: 7. For the CDR3, the DNA is TGTGCCAGCCGTCCAGCGGGGGCTAGCACAGATACGCAGTATTTT. Translating gives CASRPAGASTDTQYF.

J is TRBJ2-6 and V is TRBV6-5; TRBD1 is a possible D gene (5 bases). Germline V gene data show CDR1 as MNHEY and CDR2 as SVGAGI. V was shortened by 6 bases and J by 5 bases, with 8 bases between the two germline ends. The CDR3 is 13 amino acids. CDR3 nucleotides: TGTGCCAGCAGGGGGCACTGGGCCAACGTCCTGACTTTC. Translated: CASRGHWANVLTF.

The genes are TRBV25-1 and TRBJ2-3; D perhaps matches TRBD2 (7 bases). V dropped 2 bases and J dropped 1 base, with 13 bases sitting between them. Germline CDR1 and CDR2: MGHDK and SYGVNS. The CDR3 length is 16 residues. As DNA, the CDR3 is TGTGCCAGCAGTGAAAGTAGGGGGGGCCGCACAGATACGCAGTATTTT. The encoded protein is CASSESRGGRTDTQYF.

This clone has only one observation. The V and J genes are TRBV21-1 and TRBJ2-1; the table gives TRBD2 as D, unverified against the DNA. TRBV21-1 represents a pseudogene. The CDR3 covers 12 residues. The CDR3 here is CASTSEGTGQFF. CDR3 nucleotides: TGTGCCAGCACCTCGGAGGGGACGGGGCAGTTCTTC.

The chain combines TRBV30 with TRBJ2-7; 10 nucleotides align to TRBD2. The ends lost 6 bases at V and 5 bases at J; junction bases unmatched: 7. Germline V gene sequence: CDR1 GTSNPN, CDR2 SVGIG (reference sequence). The CDR3 length is 13 residues. The CDR3 DNA is TGTGCCTGCCACGGGCTAGCGGGAGACGAGCAGTACTTC. Its translation is CACHGLAGDEQYF.

J is TRBJ2-3 and V is TRBV5-1; 7 nucleotides match TRBD1. Per germline, CDR1 SGHRS and CDR2 YFSETQ. The CDR3 contains 15 residues. The V gene end was trimmed by 2 bases and the J gene end by 1 base; junction bases not matched to a gene: 4. CDR3 region: CASSFRQGGTDTQYF. CDR3 in DNA: TGCGCCAGCAGCTTCCGACAGGGCGGCACAGATACGCAGTATTTT.

V and J are TRBV7-2 and TRBJ2-1, with 7 bases lining up with TRBD2. The CDR3 is 14 amino acids. Germline CDR1 is SGHTA and CDR2 is FQGNSA. J lost 6 bases, V lost 1 base, and 3 bases had no gene match. CDR3 in DNA: TGTGCCAGCAGCTTAGAGAGCGGGATCAATGAGCAGTTCTTC. It encodes CASSLESGINEQFF.

This chain joins TRBV18 and TRBJ1-1, with D perhaps matching TRBD1 (5 bases). V was shortened by 6 bases and J by 5 bases, with 10 bases between the two germline ends. CDR3 length: 12 amino acids. Germline values: CDR1 KGHSH, CDR2 LQKENI. The CDR3 region is CASSGGETEAFF. CDR3 bases: TGTGCCAGCTCCGGGGGTGAGACTGAAGCTTTCTTT.

This clone appeared a few times. This chain connects TRBV3-1 (or the pseudogene TRBV3-2) to TRBJ2-1, with 8 positions matching TRBD2. V lost 3 bases and J lost 0; bases outside the gene matches: 7. The CDR3 runs to 17 residues. The germline gives CDR1 LGHDT, CDR2 YNNKEL (reference sequence). In DNA form, the CDR3 reads TGTGCCAGCAGCCAGGTAACTAGCGGAGCCTCCTACAATGAGCAGTTCTTC. It specifies CASSQVTSGASYNEQFF.

The V and J genes are TRBV2 and TRBJ1-1; D is unresolved. The CDR3 runs 13 residues. Germline V gene sequence: CDR1 SNHLY, CDR2 FYNNEI. V gave up 8 bases and J gave up 4 bases, with 14 bases separating them. This chain's CDR3 is CASGGGIGTEAFF. The CDR3 DNA reads as TGTGCCAGCGGCGGAGGAATCGGCACTGAAGCTTTCTTT.

This chain uses TRBV18 with TRBJ1-5; 7 nucleotides align to TRBD1. V shed 5 bases, J shed 6 bases, and the junction held 7 bases outside the gene matches. Looked up from germline, CDR1 is KGHSH and CDR2 is LQKENI. This CDR3 region has 14 residues. The CDR3 protein is CASSKGAPGQPQHF. The CDR3 bases are TGTGCCAGCTCAAAGGGGGCTCCGGGTCAGCCCCAGCATTTT.

This chain uses TRBV30 with TRBJ2-5; D not certain. Germline CDR1 and CDR2: GTSNPN and SVGIG (reference sequence). V gave up 2 bases and J gave up 1 base, with 8 bases separating them. There are 13 residues in the CDR3. The CDR3 DNA sequence: TGTGCCTGGAGTAGGCAGGTCCAAGAGACCCAGTACTTC. It is translated as CAWSRQVQETQYF.

In its sample, this clone was seen a few times. This chain joins TRBV4-1 and TRBJ2-7; TRBD2 agrees at 8 bases. Germline V gives CDR1 MGHRA, CDR2 YSYEKL. Trimming removed 0 bases from V and 5 bases from J; junction bases left unmatched: 15. This CDR3 comprises 18 residues. Here the CDR3 reads CASSQDLGLAGVKHEQYF. The CDR3 nucleotides are TGCGCCAGCAGCCAAGATCTGGGGCTAGCGGGCGTAAAGCACGAGCAGTACTTC.